The present T cell receptor beta chain was sequenced within a study of blood T cell repertoires in COVID-19. As for the study in general: From T cells, B-cell-depleted T cells, or PBMCs came the material, which was cDNA or gDNA.

Study processing details: Amplification of reference gene primers was used by the study to estimate nucleated cell counts. Sequenced by immunoSEQ multiplex PCR; TCRdb stores in-frame clones only, minus some. The DNA was the basis for D and trimming; V, J and clone size are from that table. This table holds a few hundred thousand clones, around 82% found once. CDR3 length: 14 amino acids. V dropped 8 bases and J dropped 2 bases, with 15 bases sitting between them. The germline CDR1 and CDR2 sequences are GTSNPN and SVGIG (reference sequence). This clone showed up just once. This receptor was taken from a woman under 30 with acute or convalescent COVID-19. Sequencing input: peripheral blood. The rearrangement joins TRBV30 to TRBJ2-2, with D tentatively TRBD1 (5 bases). The CDR3 DNA reads as TGTGCCGGCAACCGACAGATAAACACCGGGGAGCTGTTTTTT. Its translation is CAGNRQINTGELFF. Variable domain in full (rest from reference TRBV30 and TRBJ2-2): SQTIHQWPATLVQPVGSPLSLECTVEGTSNPNLYWYRQAAGRGLQLLFYSVGIGQISSEVPQNLSASRPQDRQFILSSKKLLLSDSGFYLCAGNRQINTGELFFGEGSRLTVL.